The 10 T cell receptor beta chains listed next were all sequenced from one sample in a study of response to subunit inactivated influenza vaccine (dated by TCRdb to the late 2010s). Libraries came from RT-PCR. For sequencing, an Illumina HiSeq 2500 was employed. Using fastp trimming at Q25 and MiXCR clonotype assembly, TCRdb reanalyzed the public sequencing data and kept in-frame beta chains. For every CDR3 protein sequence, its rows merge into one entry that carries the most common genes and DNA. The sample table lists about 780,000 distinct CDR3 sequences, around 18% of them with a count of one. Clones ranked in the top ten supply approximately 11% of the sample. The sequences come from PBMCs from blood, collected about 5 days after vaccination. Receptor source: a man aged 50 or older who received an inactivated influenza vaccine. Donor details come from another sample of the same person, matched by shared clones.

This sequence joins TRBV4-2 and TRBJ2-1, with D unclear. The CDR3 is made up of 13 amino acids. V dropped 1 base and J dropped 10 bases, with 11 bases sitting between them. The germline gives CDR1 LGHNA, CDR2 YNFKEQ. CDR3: CASSQGQEGEQFF. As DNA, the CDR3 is TGTGCCAGCAGCCAAGGGCAGGAAGGGGAGCAGTTCTTC.

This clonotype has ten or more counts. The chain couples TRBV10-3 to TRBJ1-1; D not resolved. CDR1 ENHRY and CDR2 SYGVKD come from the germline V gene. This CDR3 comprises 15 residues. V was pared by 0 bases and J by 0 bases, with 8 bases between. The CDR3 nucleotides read TGTGCCATCAGTGAGTCTGCGAACGTGAACACTGAAGCTTTCTTT. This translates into CAISESANVNTEAFF.

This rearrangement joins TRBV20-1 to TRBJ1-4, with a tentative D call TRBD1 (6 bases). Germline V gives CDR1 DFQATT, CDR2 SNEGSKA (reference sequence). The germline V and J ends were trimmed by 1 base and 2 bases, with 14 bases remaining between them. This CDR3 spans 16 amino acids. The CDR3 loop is CSARGLEGVTNEKLFF. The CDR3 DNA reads TGCAGTGCTAGAGGACTTGAGGGGGTCACTAATGAAAAACTGTTTTTT.

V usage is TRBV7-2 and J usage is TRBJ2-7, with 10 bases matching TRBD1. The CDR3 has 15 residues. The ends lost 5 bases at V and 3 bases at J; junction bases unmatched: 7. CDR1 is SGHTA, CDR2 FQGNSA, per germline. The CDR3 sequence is CASSQRTGGNYEQYF. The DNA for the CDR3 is TGTGCCAGCAGCCAAAGGACAGGGGGTAACTACGAGCAGTACTTC. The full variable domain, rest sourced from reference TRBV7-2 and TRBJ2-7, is GAGVSQSPSNKVTEKGKDVELRCDPISGHTALYWYRQSLGQGLEFLIYFQGNSAPDKSGLPSDRFSAERTGGSVSTLTIQRTQQEDSAVYLCASSQRTGGNYEQYFGPGTRLTVT.

CDR3 region: CSAARLAGTPYNEQFF. The CDR3 DNA reads as TGCAGTGCCGCGCGACTAGCGGGGACTCCGTACAATGAGCAGTTCTTC. The J gene is TRBJ2-1, the V gene TRBV20-1, with 11 bases matching TRBD2. Germline assignment: CDR1 DFQATT and CDR2 SNEGSKA (reference sequence). Losses at the gene ends were 6 bases for V and 4 bases for J; bases not matched to a gene: 11. This CDR3 is 16 amino acids long.

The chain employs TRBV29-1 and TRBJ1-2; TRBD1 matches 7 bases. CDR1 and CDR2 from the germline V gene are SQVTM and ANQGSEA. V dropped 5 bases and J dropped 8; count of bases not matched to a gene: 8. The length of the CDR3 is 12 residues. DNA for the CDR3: TGCAGCGTTTACCTTACAGGGGTCGGCTACACCTTC. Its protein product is CSVYLTGVGYTF. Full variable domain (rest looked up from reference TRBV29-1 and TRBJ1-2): SAVISQKPSRDICQRGTSLTIQCQVDSQVTMMFWYRQQPGQSLTLIATANQGSEATYESGFVIDKFPISRPNLTFSTLTVSNMSPEDSSIYLCSVYLTGVGYTFGSGTRLTVV.

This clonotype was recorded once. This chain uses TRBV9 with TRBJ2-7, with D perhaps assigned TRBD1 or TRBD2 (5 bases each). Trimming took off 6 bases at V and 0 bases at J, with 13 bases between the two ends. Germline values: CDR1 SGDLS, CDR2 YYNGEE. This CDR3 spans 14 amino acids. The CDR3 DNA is TGTGCCAGCAACCAATGGGGGACCTCCTACGAGCAGTACTTC. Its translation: CASNQWGTSYEQYF.

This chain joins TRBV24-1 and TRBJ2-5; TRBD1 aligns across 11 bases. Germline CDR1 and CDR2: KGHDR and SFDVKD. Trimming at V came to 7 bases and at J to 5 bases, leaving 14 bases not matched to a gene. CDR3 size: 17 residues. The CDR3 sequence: CATSESTGTGGYETQYF. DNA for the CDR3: TGTGCCACCAGCGAAAGTACCGGGACAGGGGGTTACGAGACCCAGTACTTC.

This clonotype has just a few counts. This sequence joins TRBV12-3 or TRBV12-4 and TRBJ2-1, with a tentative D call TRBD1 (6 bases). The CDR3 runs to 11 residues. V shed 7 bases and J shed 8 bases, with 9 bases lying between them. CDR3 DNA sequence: TGTGCCAGCACAGGGGTGGATGAGCAGTTCTTC. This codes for CASTGVDEQFF.

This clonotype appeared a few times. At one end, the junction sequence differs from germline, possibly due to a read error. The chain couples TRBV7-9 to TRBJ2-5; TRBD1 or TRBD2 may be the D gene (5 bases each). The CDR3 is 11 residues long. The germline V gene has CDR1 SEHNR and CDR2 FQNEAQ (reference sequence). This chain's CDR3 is CASSLYGTAIF. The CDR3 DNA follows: TGTGCCAGCAGCTTATACGGGACCGCTATCTTC. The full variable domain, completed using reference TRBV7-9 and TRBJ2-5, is DTGVSQNPRHKITKRGQNVTFRCDPISEHNRLYWYRQTLGQGPEFLTYFQNEAQLEKSRLLSDRFSAERPKGSFSTLEIQRTEQGDSAMYLCASSLYGTAIFGPGTRLLVL.